This TCR beta chain was sequenced during a study of read filtering for tumor transcriptome and immune sequencing. Study as a whole: Revised staging placed roughly 8 patients in R-ISS I, roughly 17 in II, 7 in III. TCR-mapped reads were about 4.05 to 10.27 million with IR-seq versus roughly 85 to 1,300 with RNA-seq.

At the time of active disease, bone marrow was collected from every patient. Germline V gene data show CDR1 as LGHDT and CDR2 as YNNKEL (reference sequence). The CDR3 length is 17 residues. V shed 1 base and J 0 bases; nucleotides not matched to a gene: 3. This library used roughly 400 ng RNA and molecular barcoded adaptors spanning alpha/delta and beta/gamma chains. TCRdb analysed the reads with MiXCR anew, one entry per CDR3 protein. The repertoire holds about 130,000 distinct CDR3 sequences, with under 15% as singletons. Study outcomes and limitations: In IR-seq, single-read clonotypes were roughly 82% of clonotypes but approximately 3.5% of reads.

This clonotype was counted ten times or more. Antigen specificity is unknown. Sequenced material: a population of CD138-negative cells sorted from bone marrow. The J gene is TRBJ2-7, the V gene TRBV3-1, with 13 bases identical to TRBD2. The sequence was collected from a donor aged 40 or over with multiple myeloma. CDR3 residues: CASSQGLAGGLSYEQYF. In nucleotides, the CDR3 is TGTGCCAGCAGCCAAGGACTAGCGGGGGGACTCTCCTACGAGCAGTACTTC.